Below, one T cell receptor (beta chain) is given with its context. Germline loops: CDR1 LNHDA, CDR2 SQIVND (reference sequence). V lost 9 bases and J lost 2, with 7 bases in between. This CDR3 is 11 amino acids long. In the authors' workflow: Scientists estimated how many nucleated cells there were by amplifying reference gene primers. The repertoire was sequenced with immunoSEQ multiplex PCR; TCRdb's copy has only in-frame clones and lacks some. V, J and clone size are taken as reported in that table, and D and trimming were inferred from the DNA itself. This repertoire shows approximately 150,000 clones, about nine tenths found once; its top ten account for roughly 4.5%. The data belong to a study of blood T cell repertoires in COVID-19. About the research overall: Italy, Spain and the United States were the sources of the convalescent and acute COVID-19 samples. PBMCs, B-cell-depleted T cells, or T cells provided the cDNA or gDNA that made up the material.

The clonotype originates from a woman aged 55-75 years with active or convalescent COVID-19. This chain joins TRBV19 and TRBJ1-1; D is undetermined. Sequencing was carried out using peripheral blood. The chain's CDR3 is CASQDNTEAFF. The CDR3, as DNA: TGTGCCAGCCAGGATAACACTGAAGCTTTCTTT.